The clone carrying this TCR beta chain was observed a handful of times. Documented time point: cycle 4 day 1 (C4D1), after five to seven weeks of nivolumab. Each patient experienced a relapse that followed autologous stem cell transplantation, and brentuximab vedotin exposure varied. Thawed PBMCs supplied CD8+ T cells via magnetic negative selection. The entry originates in a study of PD-1 blockade in classical Hodgkin lymphoma. Overall study: Nivolumab 3 mg/kg was given intravenously every 2 weeks.

Sequenced by immunoSEQ multiplex PCR; TCRdb stores in-frame clones only, minus some. Among 4,000 to 6,000 clones listed, about 65% were seen once. This CDR3 region has 14 residues. V lost 5 bases and J 0 bases, leaving 8 bases between the germline ends. CDR1 is SGHVS, CDR2 FNYEAQ, per germline. This chain uses TRBV7-6 with TRBJ1-3; D is undetermined. Specimen: CD8+ T cells from blood, collected before the fourth cycle of nivolumab. This TCR was sampled from a human donor with classical Hodgkin lymphoma. Here the CDR3 reads CASSAGGSGNTIYF. CDR3 DNA sequence: TGTGCCAGCAGCGCCGGAGGCTCTGGAAACACCATATATTTT.